These 10 T cell receptor beta chains were all obtained from the same sample, sequenced in a study of regulatory T cells in long-lasting Graves disease. The time point was: newly diagnosed GD, antithyroid drugs for less than 3 months. Making the TCR library involved RNA that had been extracted from PBMCs. Researchers made TCR beta libraries by using iRepertoire HTBI primers and running Arm-PCR on CDR3 regions. Via MiXCR, TCRdb re-called the multiplex PCR reads, giving one row per CDR3 protein. The table lists approximately 440,000 distinct CDR3 sequences, 15% to 20% of them singletons. These data were likewise used in another study, on T cells in Graves' hyperthyroidism and ophthalmopathy.

The sequencing used peripheral blood mononuclear cells (PBMCs), collected at new diagnosis, from a patient treated with antithyroid drugs. These receptors were taken from a middle-aged man with Graves disease.

This clonotype has more than one count but fewer than ten. The chain recombines TRBV5-5 with TRBJ2-7, with D possibly being TRBD2 (5 bases). Trimming removed 0 bases at V and 5 bases at J, with 18 bases between. The CDR3 runs 16 residues. Germline-derived CDR1 and CDR2 are SGHKS and YYEKEE (reference sequence). CDR3 in DNA: TGTGCCAGCAGCTTGGGACCACGGCAGAGGGCCCACGAGCAGTACTTC. It codes for CASSLGPRQRAHEQYF.

As concerns this clonotype: A much bigger clone sits one base away, suggesting this may be a read error. The chain uses TRBV20-1 and TRBJ2-1; TRBD2 aligns across 12 bases. Germline CDR1 reads DFQATT; CDR2 reads SNEGSKA (reference sequence). Trimming at V came to 6 bases and at J to 7 bases, leaving 7 bases not matched to a gene. This CDR3 is 14 amino acids long. CDR3 protein: CSASRTSGRNEQFF. The CDR3 DNA sequence: TGCAGTGCCAGCCGTACTAGCGGGAGGAATGAGCAGTTCTTC.

This sequence joins TRBV19 and TRBJ2-1, with D possibly TRBD2 on 5 matching bases. The CDR3 is 17 residues long. V lost 0 bases, J lost 2 bases, and 14 bases lay in between. Germline CDR1 and CDR2: LNHDA and SQIVND (reference sequence). For the CDR3, the DNA is TGTGCCAGTAGTATAGATCGAAAGCGGCTAACCTACAATGAGCAGTTCTTC. Translating it yields CASSIDRKRLTYNEQFF.

This clonotype has at least ten counts. The rearrangement links TRBV10-2 to TRBJ1-2; 9 bases are a match to TRBD1. Unmatched junction bases numbered 9, after V lost 2 bases and J lost 5 bases. The CDR3 runs to 16 residues. Germline V gives CDR1 WSHSY, CDR2 SAAADI. CDR3: CASSEPGTGSGYGYTF. In DNA, the CDR3 is TGCGCCAGCAGTGAGCCAGGGACAGGGAGTGGATATGGCTACACCTTC.

This clonotype appeared many times. The rearrangement links TRBV20-1 to TRBJ2-7, with TRBD2 as a possible D gene (6 bases). The CDR3 runs 14 residues. Per germline, CDR1 DFQATT and CDR2 SNEGSKA (reference sequence). Trimming cost V 0 bases and J 7 bases, with 16 bases left between them. The CDR3 DNA sequence: TGCAGTGCTAGAGACTTGACTAGAACGGGAGAGCAGTACTTC. Protein product: CSARDLTRTGEQYF.

The chain links TRBV10-3 to TRBJ2-5, with a tentative D call TRBD1 (5 bases). The V and J ends lost 4 bases and 0 bases respectively, with 6 bases between them. The CDR3 spans 13 residues. CDR1 and CDR2 (germline): ENHRY, SYGVKD. The CDR3 DNA sequence: TGTGCCATCAGTGCAGGGAACCAAGAGACCCAGTACTTC. It codes for CAISAGNQETQYF.

In its sample, this clonotype was seen many times. The chain recombines TRBV11-2 with TRBJ2-7; TRBD2 might be the D (5 bases). From germline, CDR1 is SGHAT and CDR2 FQNNGV. Trimming removed 1 base at V and 2 bases at J, with 12 bases between. The CDR3 contains 15 residues. The CDR3 loop reads CASSLVGRRTYEQYF. DNA of the CDR3: TGTGCCAGCAGCTTAGTAGGGCGGAGGACCTACGAGCAGTACTTC.

This clonotype has just a few counts. This rearrangement joins TRBV6-2 or TRBV6-3 to TRBJ2-3, with D possibly being TRBD1 (5 bases). The CDR3 extends over 13 amino acids. The germline V gene encodes CDR1 MNHEY and CDR2 SVGEGT. Between the trimmed V and J ends, which lost 2 bases and 6 bases, there was a span of 9 bases. The CDR3: CASSYAHRDTQYF. CDR3 bases: TGTGCCAGCAGTTACGCCCACAGGGATACGCAGTATTTT.

Ten or more counts support this clonotype. This chain joins TRBV6-5 and TRBJ1-3; 8 nucleotides line up with TRBD1. The CDR3 spans 14 residues. Germline-derived CDR1 and CDR2 are MNHEY and SVGAGI. V lost 2 bases to trimming and J lost 8 bases; unmatched junction nucleotides: 5. Here the CDR3 DNA reads TGTGCCAGCAGTTACGGGCAGGGGGCGGACACCATATATTTT. Protein product: CASSYGQGADTIYF.

This clonotype showed up just a few times. V is TRBV19 and J is TRBJ2-2, with no clear D. This CDR3 is 13 amino acids long. V lost 5 bases, J lost 6 bases, and 10 bases lay in between. CDR1 is LNHDA, CDR2 SQIVND, per germline (reference sequence). CDR3 sequence reads: CASSPWSPGELFF. The CDR3 nucleotides are TGTGCCAGTAGTCCATGGTCCCCCGGGGAGCTGTTTTTT.